These 6 T cell receptor beta chains came from one sample sequenced in a study of CD4 T cells in relation to SARS-CoV-2 and coronaviruses. Sequencing used immunoSEQ multiplex PCR; TCRdb keeps in-frame clones, though not all of them. The sample records some 29,000 clones, 74% being singletons. Before the COVID-19 pandemic, during about 2011-2019, CD4+ T cells were taken from unexposed donors. The cells were cultured for approximately ten days before CD4+ T cells were isolated. No cognate antigen is known for these TCRs. Sequencing was performed on CD4+ T cells from PBMCs, cultured in vitro. The receptors were sampled from a human donor in good health.

This chain links TRBV6-4 with TRBJ2-7; 12 nucleotides match TRBD1. CDR1 is MRHNA and CDR2 is SNTAGT in the germline V gene. The ends lost 4 bases at V and 2 bases at J; junction bases unmatched: 3. The CDR3 length is 15 residues. The CDR3 reads CASSARDRGPYEQYF. In DNA form, the CDR3 reads TGTGCCAGCAGTGCCCGGGACAGGGGGCCCTACGAGCAGTACTTC.

The rearrangement uses TRBV9 and TRBJ1-6, with D unresolved. V lost 7 bases and J 5 bases, leaving 13 bases between the germline ends. This CDR3 is 14 amino acids long. Germline V gene data show CDR1 as SGDLS and CDR2 as YYNGEE. CDR3 amino acids: CASSPGLDNSPLHF. CDR3 coding DNA: TGTGCCAGCTCCCCCGGGCTCGATAATTCACCCCTCCACTTT.

The chain uses TRBV3-1 (or the pseudogene TRBV3-2) and TRBJ2-1; D remains ambiguous. CDR1 and CDR2 (germline): LGHDT, YNNKEL (reference sequence). The CDR3 runs to 15 residues. V gave up 3 bases and J gave up 2 bases, with 11 bases separating them. The CDR3 coding sequence is TGTGCCAGCAGCCATCCTACGGAAACCTACAATGAGCAGTTCTTC. This encodes CASSHPTETYNEQFF.

The DNA for the CDR3 is TGTGCCAGCAGTTACGGGTATCCAAATTCACCCCTCCACTTT. Its translation: CASSYGYPNSPLHF. This chain joins TRBV6-5 and TRBJ1-6, with unresolved D. The CDR3 sequence is 14 residues long. V lost 2 bases to trimming and J lost 7 bases, with 9 bases between them. Germline CDR1 and CDR2: MNHEY and SVGAGI.

CDR3 protein: CASKVGQPQHF. CDR3 DNA: TGTGCCAGCAAAGTGGGACAGCCCCAGCATTTT. The genes are TRBV21-1 and TRBJ1-5. TRBV21-1 is a known pseudogene. The CDR3 extends over 11 amino acids.

The chain couples TRBV5-6 to TRBJ1-3; D unclear. CDR1 is SGHDT, CDR2 YYEEEE, per germline. The CDR3 has 15 amino acids. Deletions cut 3 bases from V and 4 bases from J, with 14 bases between. The chain's CDR3 is CASSSPTRRGNTIYF. The CDR3, as DNA: TGTGCCAGCAGCTCCCCGACCCGGAGGGGAAACACCATATATTTT.